These 4 T cell receptor beta chains were all obtained from the same sample, sequenced in a study of tumor-infiltrating lymphocytes in primary liver carcinoma. Priming with a constant-region primer yielded TCR beta cDNA from 400 to 500 ng total RNA. Researchers made the TCR beta libraries by running three nested multiplex PCR rounds with slightly modified ARM-PCR. Rounds one and two of PCR, each of approximately 11 cycles, were primed with TRBV1-TRBV30 forward primers and a C-beta reverse primer. TCRdb reprocessed the multiplex PCR reads with MiXCR, giving one entry per CDR3 protein. The repertoire holds tens of thousands of distinct CDR3 sequences, with over 70% as singletons. Each 20-30 mg portion of unsorted bulk tissue served as the source for co-extraction of RNA and DNA. Input material: liver tumor tissue from sampling region 4. As for subset: tumor region T4, right-lateral pole. The source is a woman aged 60-75 years with primary liver carcinoma and hepatitis B virus infection.

Turning to this clonotype: Compared with germline, one end of the junction differs, possibly owing to a read error. The genes are TRBV29-1 and TRBJ2-6; D gene uncertain. CDR3 length equals 14 residues. CDR1 and CDR2 from the germline V gene are SQVTM and ANQGSEA. The DNA of the CDR3 is TGCAGCGTTGATAGCAGCTCTGGGGTCAACGTCCTGACTTTC. Translation gives CSVDSSSGVNVLTF.

Remarks on this clonotype: The final CDR3 position lacks the conserved phenylalanine or tryptophan, pointing to a likely read error. The V gene is TRBV6-6, the J gene TRBJ1-2; D is ambiguous. CDR3 length: 16 amino acids. V was shortened by 5 bases and J by 0 bases, with 16 bases between the two germline ends. Germline lookup yields CDR1 MNHNY and CDR2 SVGAGI (reference sequence). The CDR3 loop is CASSLSFAAANYGYTL. CDR3 coding DNA: TGTGCCAGCAGTCTATCGTTCGCAGCCGCTAACTATGGCTACACCTTA.

In this sample, this clonotype turned up a few times. The J gene is TRBJ2-7, the V gene TRBV28; 7 bases line up with TRBD2. The CDR3 extends over 16 amino acids. V trimming: 5 bases; J trimming: 3 bases; junction bases outside the gene matches: 13. The germline V gene has CDR1 MDHEN and CDR2 SYDVKM. As DNA, the CDR3 is TGTGCCAGCAGTCCCTTTTTAACTAGCGTCAACTACGAGCAGTACTTC. It specifies CASSPFLTSVNYEQYF. Supplemented by reference TRBV28 and TRBJ2-7, the full variable domain reads DVKVTQSSRYLVKRTGEKVFLECVQDMDHENMFWYRQDPGLGLRLIYFSYDVKMKEKGDIPEGYSVSREKKERFSLILESASTNQTSMYLCASSPFLTSVNYEQYFGPGTRLTVT.

This rearrangement joins TRBV12-3 or TRBV12-4 to TRBJ1-1, with D possibly being TRBD1 (5 bases). The CDR3 contains 14 residues. The V end was cut by 6 bases, the J end by 4 bases, with 15 bases between. This CDR3 is CASSTRGESTEAFF. The CDR3 DNA is TGTGCCAGCAGCACCCGGGGGGAGAGCACTGAAGCTTTCTTT.